The rows below give T cell receptor beta chains drawn from one sample of a study of OX40 agonist ivuxolimab in advanced cancers. The protocol was immunoSEQ multiplex PCR, while the TCRdb copy is restricted to in-frame clones and leaves out a portion. Of about 15,000 clones listed, 80% were seen once; the top ten hold 30% to 35%. The sample was CD4+ or CD8+ T cells sorted from blood, taken in a trial of the OX40 agonist ivuxolimab. Receptor source: an adult with an advanced solid tumor such as melanoma, head and neck, liver or kidney cancer. CDR3s include the opening cysteine and the closing phenylalanine or tryptophan. A D gene is named only where the DNA matches it firmly. Clone size is given for some rows only: seen once, a few or many times, or a class if the clone is expanded.

J: TRBJ1-1; V: TRBV27; D: .; size: .; length: 14; DNA: TGTGCCAGCAGTTTATATATGGCAGGTGACAGAGCTTTCTTT; CDR3: CASSLYMAGDRAFF
J: TRBJ1-2; V: TRBV4-3; D: .; size: .; length: 13; DNA: TGCGCCAGCAGCCAAGGAGGGCAGTACGGCTACACCTTC; CDR3: CASSQGGQYGYTF
J: TRBJ1-5; V: TRBV28; D: .; size: .; length: 13; DNA: TGTGCCAGCACCACCTATAGCAATCAGCCCCAGCATTTT; CDR3: CASTTYSNQPQHF
J: TRBJ1-4; V: TRBV7-9; D: .; size: .; length: 14; DNA: TGTGCGGGCAGCAGCCGGGTACCTAATGAAAAACTGTTTTTT; CDR3: CAGSSRVPNEKLFF
J: TRBJ1-3; V: TRBV11-3; D: .; size: .; length: 14; DNA: TGTGCCAGCAGCGTCCGGGACTTTGGAAACACCATATATTTT; CDR3: CASSVRDFGNTIYF
J: TRBJ2-3; V: TRBV7-2; D: .; size: .; length: 17; DNA: TGTGCCAGCAGGCCGAGCTCGCGGACGGATTTAGGAGATACGCAGTATTTT; CDR3: CASRPSSRTDLGDTQYF
J: TRBJ1-1; V: TRBV27; D: TRBD1; size: .; length: 19; DNA: TGTGCCAGCAGTCCTCTAGGGACAGGCGGCGCGAGTATGAACACTGAAGCTTTCTTT; CDR3: CASSPLGTGGASMNTEAFF
J: TRBJ1-5; V: TRBV11-2; D: .; size: few; length: 15; DNA: TGTGCCAGCAGCGTCTATTTTGGCGGCAATCAGCCCCAGCATTTT; CDR3: CASSVYFGGNQPQHF
J: TRBJ1-1; V: TRBV27; D: .; size: .; length: 13; DNA: TGTGCCAGCAGTCCATACGCATTGACTGAAGCTTTCTTT; CDR3: CASSPYALTEAFF
J: TRBJ2-5; V: TRBV6-6; D: .; size: .; length: 14; DNA: TGTGCCAGCAGTTACGGGGGGCCGGCGGAGACCCAGTACTTC; CDR3: CASSYGGPAETQYF